At least ten counts were recorded for the clone carrying this TCR beta chain. Only newly diagnosed hyperthyroidism patients aged 18 to 65, with under 2 months' duration, were enrolled. Germline V gene sequence: CDR1 MNHEY, CDR2 SMNVEV (reference sequence). V gave up 4 bases and J gave up 3 bases; unmatched junction bases: 5. The CDR3 has 14 residues. Investigators amplified TCR beta CDR3 regions from RNA transcripts. Amplification began with first-round RT-PCR using HTBI primers, then second-round multiplex PCR was performed. One entry per CDR3 protein, called by TCRdb with MiXCR from the multiplex PCR reads. There are a few hundred thousand distinct CDR3 sequences in the sample; roughly 15% occur only once, and about 7% lies in the top ten. This sample was taken from a study of Graves' ophthalmopathy and Graves' hyperthyroidism.

Sequenced input: peripheral blood. This TCR was sampled from a young woman with stable Graves' hyperthyroidism. J is TRBJ2-7 and V is TRBV27; 8 positions match TRBD1. The CDR3 sequence is CASSSMGQDYEQYF. The CDR3 bases are TGTGCCAGCAGTTCCATGGGACAGGACTACGAGCAGTACTTC.